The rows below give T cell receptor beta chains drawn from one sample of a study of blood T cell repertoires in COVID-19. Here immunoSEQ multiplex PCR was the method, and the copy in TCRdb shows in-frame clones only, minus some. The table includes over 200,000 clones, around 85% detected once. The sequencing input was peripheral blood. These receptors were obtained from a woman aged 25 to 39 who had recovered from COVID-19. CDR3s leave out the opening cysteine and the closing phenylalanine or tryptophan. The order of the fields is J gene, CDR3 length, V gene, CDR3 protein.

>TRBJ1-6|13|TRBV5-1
ASSFAGAHNSPLH
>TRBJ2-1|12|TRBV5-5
ASTEGTGRFEQF
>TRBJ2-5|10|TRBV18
ASLAGSETQY
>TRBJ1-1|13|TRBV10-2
ASSELGHLNTEAF
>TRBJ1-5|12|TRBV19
ASSSRDSNQPQH
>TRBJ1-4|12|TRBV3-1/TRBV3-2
ASTPTNLGEKLF
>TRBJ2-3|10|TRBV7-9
ASTQGVDTQY
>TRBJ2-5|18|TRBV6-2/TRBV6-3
ASSYPRTSGGGHLQETQY
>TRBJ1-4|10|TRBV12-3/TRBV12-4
ASLGVHEKLF
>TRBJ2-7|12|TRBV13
ASRPRTASYEQY
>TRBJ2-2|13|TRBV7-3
ASSPGTSGGRELF
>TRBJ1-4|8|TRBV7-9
AIAGEKLF
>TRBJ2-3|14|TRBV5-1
ASSLGGGSTTDTQY
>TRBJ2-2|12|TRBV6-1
ASSYLAFTGELF
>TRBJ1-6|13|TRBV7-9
ASSLGGRRDSPLH
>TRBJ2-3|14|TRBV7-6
ASSPYRDRGTDTQY
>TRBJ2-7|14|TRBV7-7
ASSPLGQGASYEQY
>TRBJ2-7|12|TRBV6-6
ASSASGGMYEQY
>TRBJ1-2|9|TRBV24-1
ATSDEYGYT
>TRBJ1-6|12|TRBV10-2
ASRAGTVSSPLH
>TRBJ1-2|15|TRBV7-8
ASSISRGWQANYGYT
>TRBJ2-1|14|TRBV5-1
ASSWRMDRGDNEQF
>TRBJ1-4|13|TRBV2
ASSDEGMANEKLF
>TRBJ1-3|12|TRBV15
ATSRARGKDTIY
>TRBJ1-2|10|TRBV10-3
AISGAGVGYT
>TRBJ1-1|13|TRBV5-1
ASSLGVLENTEAF
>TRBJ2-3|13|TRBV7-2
ASSLKGRRTDTQY
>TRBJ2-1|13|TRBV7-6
ASSLAGIPINEQF
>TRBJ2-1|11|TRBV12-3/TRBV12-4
ASSSGHLNEQF
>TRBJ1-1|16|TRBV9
ASSQNPRTGDKNSVAF
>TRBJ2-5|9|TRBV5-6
ASSSGETQY
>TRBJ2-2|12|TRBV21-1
ATSSREIVGELF
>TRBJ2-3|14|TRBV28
ASSLGAGASTDTQY
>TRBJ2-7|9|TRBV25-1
ASRTIAEQY
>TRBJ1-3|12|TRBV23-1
ASSQLSEEGTIY
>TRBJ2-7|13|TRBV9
ASSVASLAGGEQY
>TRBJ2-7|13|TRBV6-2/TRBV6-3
ASSYAGVLLTEQY
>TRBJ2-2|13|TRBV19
ASSSWAGNTGELF
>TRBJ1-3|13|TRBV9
ASSVAPGARGSIY
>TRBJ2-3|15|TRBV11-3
ASSLGQGAVGTDTQY
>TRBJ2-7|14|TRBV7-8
ASSPFGRTLPYEQY
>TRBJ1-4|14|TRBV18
ASSPLTGRTNEKLF
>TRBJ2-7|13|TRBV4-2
ASSQDTSGVDEQY
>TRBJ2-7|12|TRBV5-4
ASSRRGGSYEQY
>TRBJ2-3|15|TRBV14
ASSQDLLAGGFDTQY
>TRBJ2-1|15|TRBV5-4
ASSHRASGGRYNEQF
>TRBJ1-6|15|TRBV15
ATSRDRRGSYNSPLH